This TCR beta chain was sequenced during a study of Ad26.COV2.S vaccination and SARS-CoV-2 variants. Study-level points and caveats: Placebo and vaccine recipients had non-spike TCR breadth that was similar.

The assay was immunoSEQ multiplex PCR, and TCRdb's table has in-frame clones only and misses some. This sample has fewer than 800,000 clones; 70% to 90% occur once, and the top ten carry about 1.5%. Described treatment: 15 to 20 received Ad26.COV2.S at low or high dose, single or two shots; a few received placebo; per-sample allocation not given. Material that was analyzed had been drawn on day 63 after the first vaccine or placebo injection. V lost 0 bases, J lost 3 bases, and 9 bases lay in between. CDR3 size: 15 residues. The germline CDR1 and CDR2 sequences are MNHEY and SMNVEV (reference sequence). As to this clone: No antigen is known for it.

The sequence was collected from a person between 18 and 59 years old who received the Ad26.COV2.S COVID-19 vaccine or a placebo. The chain links TRBV27 to TRBJ1-5; D is unclear. The material was peripheral blood, obtained in a trial of Ad26.COV2.S vaccine versus placebo. Here the CDR3 reads CASSLSKPNNQPQHF. CDR3 nucleotides: TGTGCCAGCAGTTTATCGAAGCCTAACAATCAGCCCCAGCATTTT.